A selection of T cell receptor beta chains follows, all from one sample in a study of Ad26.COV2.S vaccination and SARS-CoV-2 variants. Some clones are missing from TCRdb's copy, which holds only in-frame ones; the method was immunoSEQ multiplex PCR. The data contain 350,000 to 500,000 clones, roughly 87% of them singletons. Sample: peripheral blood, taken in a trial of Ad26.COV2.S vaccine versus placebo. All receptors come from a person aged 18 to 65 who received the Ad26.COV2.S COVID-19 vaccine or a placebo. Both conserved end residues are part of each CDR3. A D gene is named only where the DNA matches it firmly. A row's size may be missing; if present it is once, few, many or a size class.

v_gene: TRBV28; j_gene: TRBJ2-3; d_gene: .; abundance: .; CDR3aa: CASSLVRGTDNLGDTQYF; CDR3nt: TGTGCCAGCAGTTTAGTTCGTGGGACGGACAACTTGGGAGATACGCAGTATTTT
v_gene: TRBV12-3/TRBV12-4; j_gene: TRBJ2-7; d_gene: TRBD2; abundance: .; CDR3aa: CASSGRGVYEQYF; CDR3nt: TGTGCCAGCAGTGGCCGGGGGGTCTACGAGCAGTACTTC
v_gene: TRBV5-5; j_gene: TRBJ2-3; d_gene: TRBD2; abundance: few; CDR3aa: CASSWVAGGRGDTQYF; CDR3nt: TGTGCCAGCAGCTGGGTAGCGGGAGGGCGAGGAGATACGCAGTATTTT
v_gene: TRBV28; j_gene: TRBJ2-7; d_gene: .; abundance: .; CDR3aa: CASSLVAKVHEQYF; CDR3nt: TGTGCCAGCAGTTTAGTAGCAAAGGTCCACGAGCAGTACTTC
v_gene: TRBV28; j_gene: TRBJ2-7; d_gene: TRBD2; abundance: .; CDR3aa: CASTSTLAAYEQYF; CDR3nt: TGTGCCAGCACCTCCACTCTAGCGGCCTACGAGCAGTACTTC
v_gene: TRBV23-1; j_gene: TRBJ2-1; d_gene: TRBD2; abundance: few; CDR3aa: CASSPPYPSGRAFLNNEQFF; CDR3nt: TGCGCCAGCAGTCCCCCTTATCCTAGCGGGAGGGCCTTTTTAAACAATGAGCAGTTCTTC
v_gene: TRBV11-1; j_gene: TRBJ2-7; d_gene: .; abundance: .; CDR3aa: CASSFPGRGYGEQYF; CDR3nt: TGTGCCAGCAGCTTTCCGGGGAGAGGGTACGGCGAGCAGTACTTC
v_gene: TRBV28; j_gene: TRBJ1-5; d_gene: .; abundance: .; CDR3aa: CASSWRSGQPQHF; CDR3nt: TGTGCCAGCAGTTGGAGGTCAGGGCAGCCCCAGCATTTT
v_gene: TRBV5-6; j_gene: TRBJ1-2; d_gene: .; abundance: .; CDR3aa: CASSPRSPGNYGYTF; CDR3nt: TGTGCCAGCAGCCCAAGATCCCCCGGCAACTATGGCTACACCTTC
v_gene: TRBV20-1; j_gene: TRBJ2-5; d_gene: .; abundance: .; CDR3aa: CSALSETQYF; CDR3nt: TGCAGTGCCCTCTCGGAGACCCAGTACTTC
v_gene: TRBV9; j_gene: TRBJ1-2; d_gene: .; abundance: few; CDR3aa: CASSATGTGQIGYTF; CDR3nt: TGTGCCAGCAGCGCTACCGGGACGGGGCAGATAGGCTACACCTTC
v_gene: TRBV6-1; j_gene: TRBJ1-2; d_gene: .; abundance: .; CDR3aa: CASSENGVIMGGYTF; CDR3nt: TGTGCCAGCAGTGAAAACGGGGTAATCATGGGGGGCTACACCTTC
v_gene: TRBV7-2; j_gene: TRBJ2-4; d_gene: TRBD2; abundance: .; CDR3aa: CASSSWTSGSKRNIQYF; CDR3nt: TGTGCCAGCAGTTCTTGGACTAGCGGGAGTAAAAGAAACATTCAGTACTTC
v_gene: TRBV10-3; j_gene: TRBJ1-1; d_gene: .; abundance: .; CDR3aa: CAISEDQMDGTEAFF; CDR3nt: TGTGCCATCAGTGAGGACCAGATGGACGGCACTGAAGCTTTCTTT
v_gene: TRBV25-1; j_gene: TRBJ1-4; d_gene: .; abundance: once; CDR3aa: CASSEGGGEKLFF; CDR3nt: TGTGCCAGCAGTGAAGGGGGAGGAGAAAAACTGTTTTTT
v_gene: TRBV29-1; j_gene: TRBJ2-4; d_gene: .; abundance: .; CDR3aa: CSVSLAKNIQYF; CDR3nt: TGCAGCGTTTCCTTAGCCAAAAACATTCAGTACTTC
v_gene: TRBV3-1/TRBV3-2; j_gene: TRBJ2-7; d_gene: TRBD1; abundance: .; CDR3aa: CASSPGGQGIDEQYF; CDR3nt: TGTGCCAGCAGCCCGGGGGGACAGGGGATTGACGAGCAGTACTTC
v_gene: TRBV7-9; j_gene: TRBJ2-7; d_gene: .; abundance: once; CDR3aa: CASSSGAYEQYF; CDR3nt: TGTGCCAGCAGCTCCGGAGCCTACGAGCAGTACTTC
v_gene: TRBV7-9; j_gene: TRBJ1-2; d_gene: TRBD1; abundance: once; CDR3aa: CASSLGTAPNYGYTF; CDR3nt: TGTGCCAGCAGCTTGGGGACAGCTCCCAACTATGGCTACACCTTC
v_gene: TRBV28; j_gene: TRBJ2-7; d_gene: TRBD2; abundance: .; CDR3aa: CASSPRVSGVYEQYF; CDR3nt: TGTGCCAGCAGTCCCCGTGTCAGCGGGGTCTACGAGCAGTACTTC
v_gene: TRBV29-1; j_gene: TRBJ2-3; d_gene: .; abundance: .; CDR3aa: CSVAGGPSTDTQYF; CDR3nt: TGCAGCGTTGCAGGGGGGCCGAGCACAGATACGCAGTATTTT
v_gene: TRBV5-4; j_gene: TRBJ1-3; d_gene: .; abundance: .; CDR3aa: CASSLTGRTSGNTIYF; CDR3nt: TGTGCCAGCAGCTTGACGGGACGGACCTCTGGAAACACCATATATTTT
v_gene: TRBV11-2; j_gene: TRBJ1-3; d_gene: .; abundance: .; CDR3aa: CASSLDRGSGNTIYF; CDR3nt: TGTGCCAGCAGCTTAGACAGGGGATCTGGAAACACCATATATTTT
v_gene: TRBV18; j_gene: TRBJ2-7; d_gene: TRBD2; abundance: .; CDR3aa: CASSPTGRSYEQYF; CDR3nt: TGTGCCAGCTCACCAACCGGGAGGTCCTACGAGCAGTACTTC
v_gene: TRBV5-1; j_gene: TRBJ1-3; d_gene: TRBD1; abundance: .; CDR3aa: CASSQGATGNTIYF; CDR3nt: TGCGCCAGCAGCCAGGGGGCGACTGGAAACACCATATATTTT
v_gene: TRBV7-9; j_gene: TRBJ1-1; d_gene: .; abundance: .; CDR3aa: CANTEAFF; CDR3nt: TGTGCCAACACTGAAGCTTTCTTT
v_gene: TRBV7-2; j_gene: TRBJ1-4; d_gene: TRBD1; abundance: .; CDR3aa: CASSLATGTGYEKLFF; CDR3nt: TGTGCCAGCAGCTTAGCGACCGGGACAGGGTATGAAAAACTGTTTTTT
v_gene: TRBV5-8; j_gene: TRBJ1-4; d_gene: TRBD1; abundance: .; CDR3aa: CASSYGQVGEKLFF; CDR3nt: TGTGCCAGCAGTTACGGACAGGTTGGAGAAAAACTGTTTTTT
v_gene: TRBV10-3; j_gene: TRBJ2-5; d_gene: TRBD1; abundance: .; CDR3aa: CAISEDTGVQTQYF; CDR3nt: TGTGCCATCAGTGAGGACACAGGGGTGCAGACCCAGTACTTC
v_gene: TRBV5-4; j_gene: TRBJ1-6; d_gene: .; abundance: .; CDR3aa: CASSRGPSSYNSPLHF; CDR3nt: TGTGCCAGCAGCCGAGGACCCAGCTCCTATAATTCACCCCTCCACTTT
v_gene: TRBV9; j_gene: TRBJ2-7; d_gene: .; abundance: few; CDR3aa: CASSVEISPSHEQYF; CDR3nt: TGTGCCAGCAGCGTAGAAATCTCACCCAGCCACGAGCAGTACTTC
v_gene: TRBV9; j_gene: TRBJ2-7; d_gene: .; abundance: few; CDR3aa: CASSAAQAGEQYF; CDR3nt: TGTGCCAGCAGCGCCGCCCAGGCCGGCGAGCAGTACTTC
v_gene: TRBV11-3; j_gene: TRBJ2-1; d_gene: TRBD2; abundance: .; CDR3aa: CASSHPLAGGVDEQFF; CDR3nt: TGTGCCAGCAGCCACCCTCTTGCGGGAGGTGTCGATGAGCAGTTCTTC
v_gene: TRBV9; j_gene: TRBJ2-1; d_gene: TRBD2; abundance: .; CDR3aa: CASSVGTSGSYNEQFF; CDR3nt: TGTGCCAGCAGCGTCGGGACTAGCGGGAGTTACAATGAGCAGTTCTTC
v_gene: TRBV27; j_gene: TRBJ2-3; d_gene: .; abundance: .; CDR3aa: CASSLSSPDTQYF; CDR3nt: TGTGCCAGCAGTTTATCGAGTCCAGATACGCAGTATTTT
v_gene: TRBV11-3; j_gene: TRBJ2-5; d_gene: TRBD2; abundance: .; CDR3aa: CASSFISGSETQYF; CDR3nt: TGTGCCAGCAGCTTTATCAGCGGGAGCGAGACCCAGTACTTC
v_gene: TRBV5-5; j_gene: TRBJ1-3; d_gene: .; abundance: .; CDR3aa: CASSPPRGGGNTIYF; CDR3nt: TGTGCCAGCAGCCCCCCCCGGGGAGGAGGAAACACCATATATTTT
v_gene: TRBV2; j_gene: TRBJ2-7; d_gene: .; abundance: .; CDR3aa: CASRNLLGGAYEQYF; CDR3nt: TGTGCCAGCAGGAACCTTTTAGGGGGTGCCTACGAGCAGTACTTC
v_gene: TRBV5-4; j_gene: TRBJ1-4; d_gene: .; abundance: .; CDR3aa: CASSLDPQSTNEKLFF; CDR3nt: TGTGCCAGCAGCTTGGACCCCCAATCAACTAATGAAAAACTGTTTTTT
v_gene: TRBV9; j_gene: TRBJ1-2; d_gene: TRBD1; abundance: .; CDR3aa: CASSVDVDRGLYTF; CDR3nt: TGTGCCAGCAGCGTAGACGTGGACAGGGGGCTATACACCTTC
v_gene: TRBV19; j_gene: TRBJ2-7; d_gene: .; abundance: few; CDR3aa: CATRDSGYEQYF; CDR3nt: TGTGCCACGCGGGACAGCGGCTACGAGCAGTACTTC
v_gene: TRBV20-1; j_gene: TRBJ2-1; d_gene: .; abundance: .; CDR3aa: CSASLATRNEQFF; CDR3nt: TGCAGTGCTAGTTTAGCTACCCGCAATGAGCAGTTCTTC
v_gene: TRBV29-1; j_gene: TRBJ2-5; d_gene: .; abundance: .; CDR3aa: CSVEWLAKETQYF; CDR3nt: TGCAGCGTTGAATGGCTAGCGAAGGAGACCCAGTACTTC
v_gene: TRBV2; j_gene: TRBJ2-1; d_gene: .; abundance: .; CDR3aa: CASGGSSYNEQFF; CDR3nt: TGTGCCAGCGGGGGGAGCTCCTACAATGAGCAGTTCTTC
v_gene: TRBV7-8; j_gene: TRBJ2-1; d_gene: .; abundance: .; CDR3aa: CASSLGRGLVSYNEQFF; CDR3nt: TGTGCCAGCAGCTTAGGTCGGGGACTGGTCTCCTACAATGAGCAGTTCTTC
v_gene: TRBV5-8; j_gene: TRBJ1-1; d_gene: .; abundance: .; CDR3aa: CASSSGGETEAFF; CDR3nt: TGTGCCAGCAGCTCCGGGGGGGAGACTGAAGCTTTCTTT
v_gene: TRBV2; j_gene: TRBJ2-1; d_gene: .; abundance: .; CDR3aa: CASSELDGWNEQFF; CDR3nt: TGTGCCAGCAGTGAACTAGATGGCTGGAATGAGCAGTTCTTC
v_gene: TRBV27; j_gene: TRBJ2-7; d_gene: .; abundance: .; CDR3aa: CASSLFPGSGEQYF; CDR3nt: TGTGCCAGCAGTTTATTTCCCGGGAGCGGCGAGCAGTACTTC
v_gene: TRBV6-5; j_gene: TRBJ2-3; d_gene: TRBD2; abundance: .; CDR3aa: CASSLGTSGTDTQYF; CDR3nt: TGTGCCAGCAGTCTAGGGACTAGCGGCACAGATACGCAGTATTTT
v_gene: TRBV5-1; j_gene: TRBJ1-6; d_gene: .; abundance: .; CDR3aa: CASRTDNNSPLHF; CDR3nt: TGCGCCAGCAGGACAGATAATAATTCACCCCTCCACTTT
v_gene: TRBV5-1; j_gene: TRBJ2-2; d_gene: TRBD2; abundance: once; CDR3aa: CASSETLAGNTGELFF; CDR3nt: TGCGCCAGCAGCGAAACCCTAGCGGGGAACACCGGGGAGCTGTTTTTT
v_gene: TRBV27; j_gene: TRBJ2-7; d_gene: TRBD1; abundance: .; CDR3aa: CASRFIATGGSYEQYF; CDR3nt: TGTGCCAGCAGATTTATAGCGACAGGGGGCTCCTACGAGCAGTACTTC
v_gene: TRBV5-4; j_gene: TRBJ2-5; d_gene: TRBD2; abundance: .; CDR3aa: CASSIGSGTGETQYF; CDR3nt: TGTGCCAGCAGCATTGGTAGCGGGACCGGTGAGACCCAGTACTTC
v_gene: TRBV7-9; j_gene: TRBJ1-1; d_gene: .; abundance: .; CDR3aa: CASSLYSSGTEAFF; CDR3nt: TGTGCCAGCAGCTTATACTCGTCGGGCACTGAAGCTTTCTTT